This paragraph covers one T cell receptor beta chain sequence. Which antigen it targets is not known. It has no much larger one-base neighbor in the sample; base qualities were not kept. This specimen comes from a study of blood T cell repertoires in COVID-19 (dated by TCRdb to about 2020). With regard to the full study: Samples from collaborators originated in the United States, Italy and Spain and spanned both the acute and convalescent phases of COVID-19. The repertoires were released in a freely available public database intended as a resource for research on the immune response to SARS-CoV-2. The samples were drawn from two sources: the first 160 participants of the ongoing ImmuneRACE study, and approximately 1,300 subjects contributed by 6 global collaborators. Sample metadata almost always included a de-identified subject ID, COVID-19 status, age in years and sex. Deeply sampled blood TCRbeta repertoires from subjects exposed to, actively infected with, or recovered from COVID-19 were included in the dataset. The material from the prospective study consisted of cDNA or gDNA derived from T cells, B-cell-depleted T cells, or PBMCs. Where HLA class I and class II types were available, the types were taken from metadata supplied by the sample provider, not from assay-based typing.

Each collaborating institution followed its own protocols to collect whole blood in K2EDTA tubes. Collaborator samples were shipped for TCRbeta analysis as frozen whole blood, isolated PBMCs, or DNA extracted from either sample type. Broader findings and caveats from the paper: The quantity of clinical and demographic metadata differed by source and by participant and was supplied without curation.

V is cut back by 1 base and J by 5 bases, with 2 bases in the junction unmatched. From the germline V gene, CDR1 is SGHTA and CDR2 is FQGTGA. CDR3 length: 14 amino acids, cysteine to phenylalanine. The only DNA kept is the CDR3, 42 bases in frame from the first base. The immunoSEQ Assay, a bias-controlled multiplex PCR, was used to amplify TCRbeta CDR3 regions from genomic DNA. Processing in the source paper ran as follows. Nucleated cell counts per sample were estimated from amplification of reference gene primers within the assay. To quantify the absolute abundance of each unique TCRbeta CDR3 rearrangement, sequence reads were collapsed and filtered. Productive Simpson clonality was computed per sample as the square root of Simpson's diversity index over productive rearrangements. The clones in this table, taken by TCRdb from immuneACCESS, are in-frame only. Not every clone is retained; where verified, under half of the shortfall comes from an unresolved V gene, and the cause of the rest is unknown. Clone size and the V and J calls come from that table; the DNA yielded D and trimming. Across this sample there are some 230,000 clones, with 85% seen only once. The ten largest clones capture around 0.98% of the sample.

Rearrangement joined TRBV7-3 to TRBJ1-2; 9 central bases correspond to TRBD1. This receptor was taken from a man in his forties with acute or convalescent COVID-19. The sequenced sample was peripheral blood. The bases are TGTGCCAGCAGCTTAAAGGACAGGGGATATGGCTACACCTTC. This translates into CASSLKDRGYGYTF.